This T cell receptor beta chain appears in the sequencing data of a study of shared clonotypes between healthy human individuals. Findings and limits, study-wide: Few donors restricted represented genetic and exposure-history diversity.

V was clipped by 5 bases and J by 8 bases; unmatched bases: 12. This CDR3 contains 17 residues. CDR1 is SGHAT, CDR2 FQNNGV, per germline. The authors ran the assay at deep level. Generated by immunoSEQ multiplex PCR, the TCRdb table keeps only in-frame clones and is missing some. The table lists more than 450,000 clones, 60% to 85% of them singletons. As to this clone: Its specificity is not known.

Genomic DNA for unsorted samples, which was extracted with the QIAamp DNA Blood Mini kit, came from around 93 million PBMCs. Material for sequencing was PBMCs. The TCR comes from a woman aged 40 to 55 in good health. Some clones in this sample may be carry-over from other donors' samples. The V call is TRBV11-2, the J call TRBJ2-1, with 13 bases lining up with TRBD2. This CDR3 is CASSILAGGPPVDEQFF. In DNA, the CDR3 is TGTGCCAGCAGCATACTAGCGGGAGGGCCTCCGGTCGATGAGCAGTTCTTC.